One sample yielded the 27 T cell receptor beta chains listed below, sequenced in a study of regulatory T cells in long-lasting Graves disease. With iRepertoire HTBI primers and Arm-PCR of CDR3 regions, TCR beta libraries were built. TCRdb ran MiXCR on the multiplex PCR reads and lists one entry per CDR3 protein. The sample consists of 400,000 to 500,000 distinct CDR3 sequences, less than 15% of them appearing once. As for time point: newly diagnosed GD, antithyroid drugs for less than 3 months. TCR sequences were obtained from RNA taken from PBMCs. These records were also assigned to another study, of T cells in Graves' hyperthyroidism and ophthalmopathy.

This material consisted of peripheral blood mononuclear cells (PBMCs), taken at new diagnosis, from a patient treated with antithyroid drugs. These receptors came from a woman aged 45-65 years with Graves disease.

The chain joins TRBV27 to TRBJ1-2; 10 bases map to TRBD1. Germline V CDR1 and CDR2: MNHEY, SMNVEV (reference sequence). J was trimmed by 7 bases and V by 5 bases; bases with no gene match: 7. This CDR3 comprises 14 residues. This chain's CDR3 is CASSVDRGARGYTF. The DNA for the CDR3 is TGTGCCAGCAGTGTGGACAGGGGGGCTCGTGGCTACACCTTC.

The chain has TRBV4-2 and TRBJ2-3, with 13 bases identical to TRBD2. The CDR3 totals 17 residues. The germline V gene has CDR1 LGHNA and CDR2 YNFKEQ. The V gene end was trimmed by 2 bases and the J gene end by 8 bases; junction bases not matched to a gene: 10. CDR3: CASSQPGLAGDGGTQYF. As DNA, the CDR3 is TGTGCCAGCAGCCAACCAGGACTAGCGGGAGATGGTGGTACGCAGTATTTT.

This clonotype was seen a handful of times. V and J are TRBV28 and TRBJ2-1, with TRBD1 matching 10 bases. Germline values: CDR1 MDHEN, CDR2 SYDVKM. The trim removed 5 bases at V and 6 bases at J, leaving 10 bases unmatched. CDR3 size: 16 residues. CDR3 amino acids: CASSIPGTGVFNEQFF. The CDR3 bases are TGTGCCAGCAGTATACCCGGGACAGGGGTTTTCAATGAGCAGTTCTTC.

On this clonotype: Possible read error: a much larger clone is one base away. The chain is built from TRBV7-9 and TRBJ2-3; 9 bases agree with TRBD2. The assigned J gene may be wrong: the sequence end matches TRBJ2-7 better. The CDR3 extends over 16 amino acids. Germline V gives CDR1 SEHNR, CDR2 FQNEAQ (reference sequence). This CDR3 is CASSSQREDFYNEQYF. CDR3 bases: TGTGCCAGCAGCTCACAGCGGGAGGACTTCTACAATGAGCAGTACTTC.

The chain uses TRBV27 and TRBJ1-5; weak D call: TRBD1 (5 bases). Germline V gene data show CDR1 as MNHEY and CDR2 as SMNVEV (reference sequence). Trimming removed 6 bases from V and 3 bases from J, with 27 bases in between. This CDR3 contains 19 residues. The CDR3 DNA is TGTGCCAGCAGGGGCACGGGACGGAGGCACGATAAGATCAATCAGCCCCAGCATTTT. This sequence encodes CASRGTGRRHDKINQPQHF.

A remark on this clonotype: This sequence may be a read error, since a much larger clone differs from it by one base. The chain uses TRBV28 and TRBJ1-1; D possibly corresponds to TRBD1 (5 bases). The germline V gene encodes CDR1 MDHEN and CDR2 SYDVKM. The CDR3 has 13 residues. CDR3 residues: CAARPGTNTETFF. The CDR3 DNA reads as TGTGCCGCCCGACCTGGGACGAACACTGAAACTTTCTTT.

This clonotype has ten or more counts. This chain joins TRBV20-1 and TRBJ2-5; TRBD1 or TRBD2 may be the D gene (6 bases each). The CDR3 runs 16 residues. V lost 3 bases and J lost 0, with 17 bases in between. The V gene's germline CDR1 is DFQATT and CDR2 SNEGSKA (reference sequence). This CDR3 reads CSASGGRGKYQETQYF. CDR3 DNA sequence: TGCAGTGCTAGTGGGGGCCGGGGGAAGTACCAAGAGACCCAGTACTTC.

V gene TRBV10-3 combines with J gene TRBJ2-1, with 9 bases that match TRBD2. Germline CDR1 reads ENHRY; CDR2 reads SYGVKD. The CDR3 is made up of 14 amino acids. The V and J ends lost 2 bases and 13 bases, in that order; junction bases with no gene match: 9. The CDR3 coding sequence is TGTGCCATCAGTGAGGGGGCTAGCGGGGAGAAACAGTTCTTC. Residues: CAISEGASGEKQFF.

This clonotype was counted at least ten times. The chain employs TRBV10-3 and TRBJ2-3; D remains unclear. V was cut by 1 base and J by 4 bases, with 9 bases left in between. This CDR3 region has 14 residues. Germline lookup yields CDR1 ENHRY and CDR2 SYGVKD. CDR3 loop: CAISEWVRSDTQYF. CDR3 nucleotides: TGTGCCATCAGTGAGTGGGTCCGTTCAGATACGCAGTATTTT.

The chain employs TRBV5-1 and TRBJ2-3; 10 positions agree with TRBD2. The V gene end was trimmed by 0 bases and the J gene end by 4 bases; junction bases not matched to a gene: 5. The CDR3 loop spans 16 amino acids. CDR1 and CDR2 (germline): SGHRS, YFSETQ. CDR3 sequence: CASSLEGSGRPDTQYF. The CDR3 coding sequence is TGCGCCAGCAGCTTGGAAGGTAGCGGGAGGCCAGATACGCAGTATTTT.

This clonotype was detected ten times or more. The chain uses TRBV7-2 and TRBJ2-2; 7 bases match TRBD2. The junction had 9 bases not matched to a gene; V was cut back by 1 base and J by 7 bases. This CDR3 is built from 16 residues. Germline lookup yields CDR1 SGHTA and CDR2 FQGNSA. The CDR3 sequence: CASSLGRAGANGELFF. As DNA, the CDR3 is TGTGCCAGCAGCTTAGGGCGGGCGGGAGCGAACGGGGAGCTGTTTTTT.

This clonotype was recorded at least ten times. CDR3 sequence: CASSSQAMASSYNEQFF. CDR3 bases: TGCGCCAGCAGCAGCCAAGCGATGGCCAGCTCCTACAATGAGCAGTTCTTC. J is TRBJ2-1 and V is TRBV5-1; D gene unclear. The CDR3 covers 17 residues. V lost 4 bases and J 0 bases, leaving 17 bases between the germline ends. Germline CDR1 reads SGHRS; CDR2 reads YFSETQ.

The CDR3 coding sequence is TGTGCCAGCAGCTTTGGCGGGATAGACAGGGAGCAGTTCTTC. Translated: CASSFGGIDREQFF. The V call is TRBV7-2, the J call TRBJ2-1; D possibly matches TRBD1 or TRBD2 (6 bases each). Trimming pared 3 bases from V and 10 bases from J, leaving 16 bases between. From germline, CDR1 is SGHTA and CDR2 FQGNSA. This CDR3 is built from 14 residues.

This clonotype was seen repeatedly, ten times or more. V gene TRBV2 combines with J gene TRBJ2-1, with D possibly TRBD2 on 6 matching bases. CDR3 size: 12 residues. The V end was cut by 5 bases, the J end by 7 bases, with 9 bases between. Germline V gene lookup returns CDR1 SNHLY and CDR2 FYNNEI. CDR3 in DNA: TGTGCCAGCAGTTTTAGCGGAAATGAGCAGTTCTTC. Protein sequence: CASSFSGNEQFF.

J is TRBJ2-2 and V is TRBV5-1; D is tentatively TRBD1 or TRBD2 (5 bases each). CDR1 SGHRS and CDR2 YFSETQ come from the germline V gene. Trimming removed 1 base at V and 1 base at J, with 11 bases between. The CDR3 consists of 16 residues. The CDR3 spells CASSLPGPMNTGELFF. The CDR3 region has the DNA TGCGCCAGCAGCTTGCCGGGACCGATGAACACCGGGGAGCTGTTTTTT.

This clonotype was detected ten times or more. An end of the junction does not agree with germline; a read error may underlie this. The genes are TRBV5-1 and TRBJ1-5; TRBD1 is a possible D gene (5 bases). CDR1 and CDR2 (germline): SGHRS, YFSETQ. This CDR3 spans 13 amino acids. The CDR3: CASSGGDNQPQHF. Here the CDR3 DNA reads TGTGCCAGCAGCGGAGGGGACAATCAGCCCCAGCATTTT.

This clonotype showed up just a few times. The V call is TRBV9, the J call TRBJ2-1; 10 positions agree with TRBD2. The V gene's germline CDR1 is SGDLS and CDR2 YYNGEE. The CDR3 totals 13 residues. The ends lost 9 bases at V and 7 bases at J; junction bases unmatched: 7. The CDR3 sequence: CATPSGRKNEQFF. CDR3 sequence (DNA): TGTGCCACCCCTAGCGGGAGAAAGAATGAGCAGTTCTTC.

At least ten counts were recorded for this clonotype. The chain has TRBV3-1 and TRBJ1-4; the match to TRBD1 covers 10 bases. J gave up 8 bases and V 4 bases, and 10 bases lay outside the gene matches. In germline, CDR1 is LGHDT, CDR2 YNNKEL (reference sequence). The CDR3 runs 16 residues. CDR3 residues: CASSPDRGTGAEKLFF. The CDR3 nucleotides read TGTGCCAGCAGCCCTGACCGTGGGACAGGGGCGGAAAAACTGTTTTTT. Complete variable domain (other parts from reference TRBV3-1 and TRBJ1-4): DTAVSQTPKYLVTQMGNDKSIKCEQNLGHDTMYWYKQDSKKFLKIMFSYNNKELIINETVPNRFSPKSPDKAHLNLHINSLELGDSAVYFCASSPDRGTGAEKLFFGSGTQLSVL.

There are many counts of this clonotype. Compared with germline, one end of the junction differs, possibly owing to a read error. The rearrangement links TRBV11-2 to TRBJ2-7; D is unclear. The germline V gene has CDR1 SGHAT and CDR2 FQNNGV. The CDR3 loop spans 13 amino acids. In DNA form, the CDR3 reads TGTGCCAGCAGCATAGAGCATTTACGGGAGCAGTACTTC. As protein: CASSIEHLREQYF.

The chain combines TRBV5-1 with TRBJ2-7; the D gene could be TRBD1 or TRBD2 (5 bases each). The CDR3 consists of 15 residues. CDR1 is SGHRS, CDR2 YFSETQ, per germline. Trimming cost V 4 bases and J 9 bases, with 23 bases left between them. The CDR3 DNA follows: TGCGCCAGCAGCCCGAGGGGCGGGCAGGGCTCCCTGCAGTACTTC. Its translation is CASSPRGGQGSLQYF.

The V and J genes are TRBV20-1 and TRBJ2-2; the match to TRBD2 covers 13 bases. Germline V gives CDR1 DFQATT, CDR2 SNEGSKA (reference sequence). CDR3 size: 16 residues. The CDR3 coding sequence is TGCAGAGTTCACTCTCGGACTAGCGGGAGTGCCGGGGAGCTGTTTTTT. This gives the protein CRVHSRTSGSAGELFF.

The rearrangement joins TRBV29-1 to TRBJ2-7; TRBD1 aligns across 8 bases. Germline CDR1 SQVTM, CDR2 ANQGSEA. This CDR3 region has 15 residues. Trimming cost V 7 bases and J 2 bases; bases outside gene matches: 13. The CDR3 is CSAGRGQGWAYEQYF. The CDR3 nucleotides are TGCAGCGCTGGTCGCGGACAGGGTTGGGCCTACGAGCAGTACTTC.

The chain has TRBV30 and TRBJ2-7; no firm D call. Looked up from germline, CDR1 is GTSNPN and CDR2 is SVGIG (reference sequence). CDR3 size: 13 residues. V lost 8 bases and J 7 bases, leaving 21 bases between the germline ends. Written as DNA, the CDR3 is TGTGCCGGCGAGACCCATCTTTCGGTAGAGCAGTACTTC. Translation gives CAGETHLSVEQYF.

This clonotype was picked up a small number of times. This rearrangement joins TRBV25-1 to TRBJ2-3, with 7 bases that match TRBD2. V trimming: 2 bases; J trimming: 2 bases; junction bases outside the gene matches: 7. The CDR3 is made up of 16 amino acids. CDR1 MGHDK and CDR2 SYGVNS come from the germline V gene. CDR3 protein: CASSEERGWATDTQYF. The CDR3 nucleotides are TGTGCCAGCAGTGAAGAGCGGGGATGGGCCACAGATACGCAGTATTTT.

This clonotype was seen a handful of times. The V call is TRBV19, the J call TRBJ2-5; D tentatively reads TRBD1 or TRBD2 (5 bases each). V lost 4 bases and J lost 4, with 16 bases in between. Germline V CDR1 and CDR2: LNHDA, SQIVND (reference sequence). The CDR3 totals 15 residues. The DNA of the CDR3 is TGTGCCAGTAGTAGAGGGGTGACCCTCGCAGAGACCCAGTACTTC. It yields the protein CASSRGVTLAETQYF. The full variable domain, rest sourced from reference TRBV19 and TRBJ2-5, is DGGITQSPKYLFRKEGQNVTLSCEQNLNHDAMYWYRQDPGQGLRLIYYSQIVNDFQKGDIAEGYSVSREKKESFPLTVTSAQKNPTAFYLCASSRGVTLAETQYFGPGTRLLVL.

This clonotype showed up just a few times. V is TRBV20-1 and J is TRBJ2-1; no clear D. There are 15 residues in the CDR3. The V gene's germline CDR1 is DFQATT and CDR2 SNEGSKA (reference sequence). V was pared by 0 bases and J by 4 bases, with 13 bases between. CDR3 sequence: CSARDWQLPYNEQFF. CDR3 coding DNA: TGCAGTGCTAGAGATTGGCAGCTACCTTACAATGAGCAGTTCTTC.

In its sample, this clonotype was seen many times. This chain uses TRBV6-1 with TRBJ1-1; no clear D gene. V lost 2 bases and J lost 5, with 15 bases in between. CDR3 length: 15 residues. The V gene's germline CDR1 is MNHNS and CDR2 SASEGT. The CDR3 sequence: CASSESWTLRTEAFF. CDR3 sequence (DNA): TGTGCCAGCAGTGAATCTTGGACCCTGAGGACTGAAGCTTTCTTT.